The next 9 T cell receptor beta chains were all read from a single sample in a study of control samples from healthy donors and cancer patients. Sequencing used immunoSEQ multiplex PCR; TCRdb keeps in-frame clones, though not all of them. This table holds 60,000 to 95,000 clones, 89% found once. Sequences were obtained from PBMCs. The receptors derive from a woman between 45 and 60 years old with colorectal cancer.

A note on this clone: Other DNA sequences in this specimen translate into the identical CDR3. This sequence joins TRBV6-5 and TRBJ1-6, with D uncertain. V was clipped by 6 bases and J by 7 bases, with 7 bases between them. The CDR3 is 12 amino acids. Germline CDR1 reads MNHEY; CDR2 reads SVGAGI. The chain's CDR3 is CASRRQNSPLHF. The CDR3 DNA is TGTGCCAGCAGGCGACAAAATTCACCCCTCCACTTT.

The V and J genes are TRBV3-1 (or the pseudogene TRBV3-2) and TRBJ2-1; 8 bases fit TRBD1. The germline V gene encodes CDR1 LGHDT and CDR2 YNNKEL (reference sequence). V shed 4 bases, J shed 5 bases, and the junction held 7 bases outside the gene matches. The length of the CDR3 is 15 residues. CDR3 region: CASSRGAGGDNEQFF. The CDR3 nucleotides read TGTGCCAGCAGCCGGGGGGCAGGGGGCGACAATGAGCAGTTCTTC.

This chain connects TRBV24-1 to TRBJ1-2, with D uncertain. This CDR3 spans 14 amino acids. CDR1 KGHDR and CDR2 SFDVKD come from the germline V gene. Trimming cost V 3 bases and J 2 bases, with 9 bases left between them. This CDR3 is CATSDQDRNYGYTF. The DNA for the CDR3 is TGTGCCACCAGTGATCAAGACCGAAACTATGGCTACACCTTC.

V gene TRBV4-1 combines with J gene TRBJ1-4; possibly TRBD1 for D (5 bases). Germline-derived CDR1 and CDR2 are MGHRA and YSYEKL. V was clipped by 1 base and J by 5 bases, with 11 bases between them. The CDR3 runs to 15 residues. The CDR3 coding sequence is TGCGCCAGCAGCCAAGTGGGGGGGAACAATGAAAAACTGTTTTTT. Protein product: CASSQVGGNNEKLFF.

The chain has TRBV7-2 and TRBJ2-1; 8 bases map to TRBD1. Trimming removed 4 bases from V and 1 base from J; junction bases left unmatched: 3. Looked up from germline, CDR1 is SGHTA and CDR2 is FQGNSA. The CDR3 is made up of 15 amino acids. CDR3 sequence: CASSSDRVSYNEQFF. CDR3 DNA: TGTGCCAGCAGCTCGGACAGGGTGTCCTACAATGAGCAGTTCTTC.

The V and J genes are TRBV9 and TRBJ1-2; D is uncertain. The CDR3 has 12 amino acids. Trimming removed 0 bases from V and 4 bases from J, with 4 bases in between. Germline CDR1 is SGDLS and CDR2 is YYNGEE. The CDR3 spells CASSVDGYGYTF. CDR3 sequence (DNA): TGTGCCAGCAGCGTAGACGGCTATGGCTACACCTTC.

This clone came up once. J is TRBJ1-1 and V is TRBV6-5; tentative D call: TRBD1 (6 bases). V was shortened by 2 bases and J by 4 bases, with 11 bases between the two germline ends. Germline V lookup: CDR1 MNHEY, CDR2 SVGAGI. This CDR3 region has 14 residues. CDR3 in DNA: TGTGCCAGCAGTTACAACAGGGACGGCACTGAAGCTTTCTTT. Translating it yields CASSYNRDGTEAFF.

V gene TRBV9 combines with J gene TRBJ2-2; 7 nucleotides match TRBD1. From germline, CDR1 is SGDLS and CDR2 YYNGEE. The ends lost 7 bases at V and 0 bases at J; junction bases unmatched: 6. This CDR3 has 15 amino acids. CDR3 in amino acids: CASRMTGSNTGELFF. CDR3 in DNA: TGTGCCAGCCGGATGACAGGGTCGAACACCGGGGAGCTGTTTTTT. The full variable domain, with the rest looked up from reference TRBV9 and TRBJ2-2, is DSGVTQTPKHLITATGQRVTLRCSPRSGDLSVYWYQQSLDQGLQFLIQYYNGEERAKGNILERFSAQQFPDLHSELNLSSLELGDSALYFCASRMTGSNTGELFFGEGSRLTVL.

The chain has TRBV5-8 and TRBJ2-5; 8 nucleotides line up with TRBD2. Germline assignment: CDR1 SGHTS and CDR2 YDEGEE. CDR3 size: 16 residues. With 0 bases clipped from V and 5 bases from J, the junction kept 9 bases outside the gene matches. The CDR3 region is CASSLAKLAAWETQYF. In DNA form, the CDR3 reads TGTGCCAGCAGCTTGGCCAAACTAGCGGCGTGGGAGACCCAGTACTTC. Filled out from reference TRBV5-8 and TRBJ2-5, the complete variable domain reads EAGVTQSPTHLIKTRGQQATLRCSPISGHTSVYWYQQALGLGLQFLLWYDEGEERNRGNFPPRFSGRQFPNYSSELNVNALELEDSALYLCASSLAKLAAWETQYFGPGTRLLVL.